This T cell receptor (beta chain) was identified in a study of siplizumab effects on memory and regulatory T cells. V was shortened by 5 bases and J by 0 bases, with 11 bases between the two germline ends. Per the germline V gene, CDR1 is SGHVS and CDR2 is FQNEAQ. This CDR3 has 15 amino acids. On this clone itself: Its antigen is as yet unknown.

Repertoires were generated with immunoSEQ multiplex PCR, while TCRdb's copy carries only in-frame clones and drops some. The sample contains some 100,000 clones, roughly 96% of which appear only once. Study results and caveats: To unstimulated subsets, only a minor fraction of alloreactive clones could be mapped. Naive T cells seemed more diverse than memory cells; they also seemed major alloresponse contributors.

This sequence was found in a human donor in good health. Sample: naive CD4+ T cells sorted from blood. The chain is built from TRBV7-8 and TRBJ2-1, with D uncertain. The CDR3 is CASSASWSSYNEQFF. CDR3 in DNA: TGTGCCAGCAGCGCCAGCTGGAGCTCCTACAATGAGCAGTTCTTC.